A selection of T cell receptor beta chains follows, all from one sample in a study of cytomegalovirus exposure and HLA in healthy donors. The method was immunoSEQ multiplex PCR; TCRdb's version includes in-frame clones alone and lacks a portion of them. The sample has tens of thousands of clones; approximately 76% are singletons. Input material: PBMCs. These receptors all come from a man aged 25 to 40 in good health and CMV-seropositive. Each CDR3 is given without its conserved first and last residue. Fields, in order: V gene, CDR3 protein.

V: TRBV19; CDR3: ASSPRRGYQPQH
V: TRBV4-3; CDR3: ASSQGSKRGGNEQF
V: TRBV11-2; CDR3: ASSLDPQGRVQGYT
V: TRBV7-2; CDR3: ASSPRDSSTEAF
V: TRBV7-2; CDR3: ASSPVFSGANVLT
V: TRBV28; CDR3: ASSHPRTGRDNEKLF
V: TRBV7-9; CDR3: SSSFGGENGYT
V: TRBV27; CDR3: ASSLGGAANQPQH
V: TRBV27; CDR3: ASSIRQGQGYT
V: TRBV5-8; CDR3: ASTVLTYEQY
V: TRBV5-1; CDR3: ASSSLQGEWDEQY
V: TRBV14; CDR3: ASSLQGWDEKLF
V: TRBV10-3; CDR3: AISEKAGVNTEAF
V: TRBV10-3; CDR3: AIRRPQPGTTGNTIY
V: TRBV27; CDR3: ASSERGANNGYT
V: TRBV4-2; CDR3: ASSPTTGDGYT
V: TRBV30; CDR3: AWSVSGYEQY
V: TRBV10-3; CDR3: AIGRDQNIQY
V: TRBV6-1; CDR3: ASSDRTGASNQPQH
V: TRBV19; CDR3: ASSNLAGGGTDTQY
V: TRBV6-1; CDR3: ASRTRGLNEKLF
V: TRBV4-3; CDR3: ASSRRVRYEQY
V: TRBV2; CDR3: ASSAGDLSYNEQF
V: TRBV7-9; CDR3: ASSASGGRETQY
V: TRBV6-1; CDR3: ASRTEKNTEAF
V: TRBV6-5; CDR3: ASSLVSGGRNYGYT
V: TRBV4-3; CDR3: ASSRPGQGGLRGYEQY
V: TRBV4-1; CDR3: ASSQDLRGANNYGYT
V: TRBV19; CDR3: ASSIEAGGDYGYT
V: TRBV6-5; CDR3: ASRSGTGARPLH
V: TRBV5-1; CDR3: ASSSGQTYEQY
V: TRBV9; CDR3: ASSDSTQGGTEAF
V: TRBV7-9; CDR3: ASSLYHGVETQY
V: TRBV7-9; CDR3: ASRVGALAMGTQY
V: TRBV5-4; CDR3: ASSLNSQGTYGYT
V: TRBV27; CDR3: ASAIPLYRGSNLYNEQF
V: TRBV18; CDR3: ASSPPGHVETGELF
V: TRBV25-1; CDR3: ASSEAGTGGAYEQY
V: TRBV5-1; CDR3: ASSYNGLAGVYNEQF
V: TRBV29-1; CDR3: SVGEGDLGRAF
V: TRBV6-1; CDR3: ASSEQYRDEKLF
V: TRBV28; CDR3: ASRRDPGGTGELF
V: TRBV5-6; CDR3: ASSIRGGPTDTQY
V: TRBV29-1; CDR3: SGGQGLTGTEAF
V: TRBV7-3; CDR3: ASSSLTGGEQY
V: TRBV6-5; CDR3: ASSSSTPSTDTQY
V: TRBV6-6; CDR3: ASSYAVEETQY
V: TRBV4-1; CDR3: ASSPSGHRDHSTEAF